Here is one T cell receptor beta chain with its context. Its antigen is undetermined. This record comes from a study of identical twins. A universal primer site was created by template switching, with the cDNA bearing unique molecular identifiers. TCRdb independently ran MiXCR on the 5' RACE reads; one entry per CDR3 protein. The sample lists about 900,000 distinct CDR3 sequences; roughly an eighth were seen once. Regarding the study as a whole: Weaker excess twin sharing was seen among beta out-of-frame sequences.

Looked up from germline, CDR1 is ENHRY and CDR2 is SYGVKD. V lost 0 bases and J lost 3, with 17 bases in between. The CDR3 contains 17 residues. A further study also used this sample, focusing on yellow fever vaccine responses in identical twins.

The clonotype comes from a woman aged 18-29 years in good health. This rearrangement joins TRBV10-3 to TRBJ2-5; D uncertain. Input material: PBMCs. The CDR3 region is CAISESMVPSTKETQYF. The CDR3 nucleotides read TGTGCCATCAGTGAGTCGATGGTGCCTAGTACCAAAGAGACCCAGTACTTC.